Presented here are 28 T cell receptor beta chains from one specimen sequenced in a study of cytotoxic CD8 clonotypes in ibrutinib-treated CLL (dated by TCRdb to the early 2020s). The library came from the immunoSEQ multiplex PCR assay. Drawn from immuneACCESS, this table holds only the in-frame rearrangements with V and J called that TCRdb kept. Clones are partly lost; checked studies trace under half to an unresolved V gene and leave the rest unexplained. The table for this sample lists over 200,000 clones; 70% of them were counted only once. The ten largest clones capture roughly 5.8% of the sample. Sample time point, as interpreted from the label and publication: about twelve months on ibrutinib. Specimen: PBMCs, collected after 12 months of ibrutinib treatment. The receptors stem from a human donor with chronic lymphocytic leukemia.

V is TRBV7-9 and J is TRBJ2-5, with TRBD1 matching 7 bases. Looked up from germline, CDR1 is SEHNR and CDR2 is FQNEAQ (reference sequence). Germline trimming cut 5 bases from V and 4 bases from J; bases unmatched to any gene: 4. CDR3 length: 13 amino acids. CDR3 in amino acids: CASSRQGRETQYF. CDR3 DNA: TGTGCCAGCAGCCGACAGGGTCGAGAGACCCAGTACTTC.

J is TRBJ2-3 and V is TRBV9; D is undetermined. The V and J ends lost 6 bases and 3 bases respectively, with 11 bases between them. This CDR3 is built from 13 residues. Germline V gives CDR1 SGDLS, CDR2 YYNGEE. The CDR3 region has the DNA TGTGCCAGCAAGCCTAGGGAAACAGATACGCAGTATTTT. Residues: CASKPRETDTQYF.

The V and J genes are TRBV19 and TRBJ1-5; unclear D gene. CDR1 is LNHDA, CDR2 SQIVND, per germline (reference sequence). Deletions cut 4 bases from V and 5 bases from J, with 6 bases between. The CDR3 contains 12 residues. CDR3 region: CASSNRYQPQHF. In DNA, the CDR3 is TGTGCCAGTAGTAATAGGTATCAGCCCCAGCATTTT.

The CDR3 sequence is CASSLGDSGETQYF. Here the CDR3 DNA reads TGCGCCAGCAGCTTGGGGGACTCAGGAGAGACCCAGTACTTC. The J gene is TRBJ2-5, the V gene TRBV5-1; TRBD2 might be the D (6 bases). Germline V gene data show CDR1 as SGHRS and CDR2 as YFSETQ. Trimming removed 0 bases from V and 4 bases from J, with 10 bases in between. The CDR3 is made up of 14 amino acids.

The chain employs TRBV5-6 and TRBJ2-7, with D possibly matching TRBD1 (6 bases). The CDR3 extends over 13 amino acids. Trimming removed 4 bases at V and 0 bases at J, with 8 bases between. Germline values: CDR1 SGHDT, CDR2 YYEEEE. This chain's CDR3 is CASSLQGSYEQYF. In nucleotides, the CDR3 is TGTGCCAGCAGCCTACAGGGCTCCTACGAGCAGTACTTC.

This clone was seen a few times. The chain carries TRBV9 and TRBJ2-7; D remains unclear. The CDR3 consists of 13 residues. In germline, CDR1 is SGDLS, CDR2 YYNGEE. Trimming stripped 0 bases from V and 0 bases from J, with 4 bases between. The CDR3 here is CASSVAGSYEQYF. CDR3 nucleotides: TGTGCCAGCAGCGTAGCGGGCTCCTACGAGCAGTACTTC.

This chain connects TRBV7-9 to TRBJ2-3; the D is unclear. The CDR3 is 15 residues long. The V gene's germline CDR1 is SEHNR and CDR2 FQNEAQ (reference sequence). Trimming removed 5 bases from V and 4 bases from J, with 16 bases in between. CDR3 sequence: CASSPRLAQPDTQYF. CDR3 coding DNA: TGTGCCAGCAGCCCGCGCTTAGCACAGCCAGATACGCAGTATTTT.

V usage is TRBV18 and J usage is TRBJ1-5; D might be TRBD1 (5 bases). V dropped 3 bases and J dropped 8 bases, with 11 bases sitting between them. The CDR3 has 13 residues. Looked up from germline, CDR1 is KGHSH and CDR2 is LQKENI. CDR3 sequence reads: CASSPNLGEPQHF. The DNA of the CDR3 is TGTGCCAGCTCACCTAACTTGGGGGAGCCCCAGCATTTT.

V gene TRBV29-1 combines with J gene TRBJ2-6; D may be TRBD1 (5 bases). The V end was cut by 0 bases, the J end by 0 bases, with 12 bases between. CDR1 SQVTM and CDR2 ANQGSEA come from the germline V gene. The CDR3 contains 17 residues. CDR3 DNA: TGCAGCGTTGAAGAGACAGAGCCAAGCTCTGGGGCCAACGTCCTGACTTTC. It is translated as CSVEETEPSSGANVLTF.

The chain combines TRBV12-2 with TRBJ2-7; the table's D call TRBD1 went unverified against the DNA. TRBV12-2 is shown as a pseudogene. This CDR3 has 19 amino acids. The chain's CDR3 is CASRPETPTSGQDSYEQYF. The CDR3 DNA sequence: TGTGCAAGTCGCCCAGAGACCCCTACCTCGGGACAGGACTCCTACGAGCAGTACTTC.

The V call is TRBV11-2, the J call TRBJ1-3, with no clear D. The germline V and J ends were trimmed by 0 bases and 0 bases, with 9 bases remaining between them. Germline lookup yields CDR1 SGHAT and CDR2 FQNNGV. There are 16 residues in the CDR3. CDR3 protein: CASSLDGVSSGNTIYF. The CDR3 DNA reads TGTGCCAGCAGCTTAGATGGAGTGAGCTCTGGAAACACCATATATTTT.

This clone was seen only once. The chain carries TRBV5-4 and TRBJ2-7; D not certain. Germline V gives CDR1 SGHNT, CDR2 YYREEE (reference sequence). V lost 2 bases to trimming and J lost 6 bases, with 6 bases between them. This CDR3 contains 11 residues. For the CDR3, the DNA is TGTGCCAGCAGCTTACCGGTCGAGCAGTACTTC. Amino acids: CASSLPVEQYF.

This clone was recorded only once. The chain is built from TRBV7-9 and TRBJ1-1; D not resolved. Trimming removed 3 bases at V and 7 bases at J, with 15 bases between. This CDR3 is built from 14 residues. CDR1 SEHNR and CDR2 FQNEAQ come from the germline V gene (reference sequence). The CDR3 region has the DNA TGTGCCAGCAGCTTGTCGTGGGGAGGCGGTGAAGCTTTCTTT. Translating it yields CASSLSWGGGEAFF.

This clone was counted only a few times. The rearrangement joins TRBV9 to TRBJ2-3; TRBD2 aligns across 8 bases. J gave up 6 bases and V 4 bases, and 10 bases lay outside the gene matches. CDR1 and CDR2 from the germline V gene are SGDLS and YYNGEE. The CDR3 length is 15 residues. CDR3 nucleotides: TGTGCCAGCAGCCCTCTCAGCGGGAGCGCCGATACGCAGTATTTT. Its translation is CASSPLSGSADTQYF.

This sequence joins TRBV5-1 and TRBJ2-7; D not resolved. Trimming removed 4 bases at V and 6 bases at J, with 20 bases between. The CDR3 covers 15 residues. Germline CDR1 is SGHRS and CDR2 is YFSETQ. CDR3 loop: CASSEEALGASEQYF. In DNA, the CDR3 is TGCGCCAGCAGCGAGGAAGCACTGGGCGCAAGCGAGCAGTACTTC.

This CDR3 reads CASSGGAAAEAFF. The DNA for the CDR3 is TGCGCCAGCAGCGGGGGGGCCGCGGCTGAAGCTTTCTTT. The rearrangement links TRBV5-1 to TRBJ1-1, with TRBD1 as a possible D gene (6 bases). Trimming removed 4 bases from V and 6 bases from J, with 13 bases in between. Germline values: CDR1 SGHRS, CDR2 YFSETQ. CDR3 size: 13 residues.

The gene calls are TRBV5-5 and TRBJ1-2; D unclear. V was cut by 4 bases and J by 0 bases, with 19 bases left in between. CDR3 length equals 17 residues. Germline-derived CDR1 and CDR2 are SGHKS and YYEKEE (reference sequence). CDR3 in amino acids: CASSPISSFLTNYGYTF. CDR3 sequence (DNA): TGTGCCAGCAGCCCAATATCCTCATTTTTAACTAACTATGGCTACACCTTC.

This clone was detected only a few times. The chain links TRBV27 to TRBJ2-3, with no clear D. Germline V gene data show CDR1 as MNHEY and CDR2 as SMNVEV (reference sequence). The CDR3 has 14 amino acids. The V end was cut by 8 bases, the J end by 4 bases, with 16 bases between. CDR3 protein: CASGSVGRADTQYF. The DNA of the CDR3 is TGTGCCAGCGGCTCGGTAGGACGTGCAGATACGCAGTATTTT.

This rearrangement joins TRBV28 to TRBJ1-2, with unresolved D. This CDR3 region has 11 residues. V was clipped by 7 bases and J by 4 bases, with 7 bases between them. Germline values: CDR1 MDHEN, CDR2 SYDVKM. This chain's CDR3 is CASTPGYGYTF. The CDR3 DNA follows: TGTGCCAGCACCCCGGGCTATGGCTACACCTTC.

This clone was seen ten or more times. V and J are TRBV28 and TRBJ1-2; possible D gene TRBD1, 6 bases. CDR1 MDHEN and CDR2 SYDVKM come from the germline V gene. With 4 bases removed from V and 4 bases from J, the gap between germline ends came to 13 bases. CDR3 length: 14 residues. The CDR3 sequence: CASSYSGQGYGYTF. CDR3 nucleotide sequence: TGTGCCAGCAGTTATTCGGGACAAGGCTATGGCTACACCTTC.

The chain joins TRBV4-1 to TRBJ2-2; 7 bases map to TRBD2. This CDR3 contains 12 residues. J gave up 13 bases and V 1 base, and 3 bases lay outside the gene matches. Germline V CDR1 and CDR2: MGHRA, YSYEKL. CDR3 region: CASSQGGRVLFF. CDR3 nucleotide sequence: TGCGCCAGCAGCCAAGGTGGGAGGGTGCTGTTTTTT.

The chain employs TRBV5-1 and TRBJ2-7; D possibly matches TRBD1 or TRBD2 (5 bases each). Trimming left V 4 bases short and J 1 base short, with 12 bases between. The CDR3 spans 14 residues. CDR1 SGHRS and CDR2 YFSETQ come from the germline V gene. For the CDR3, the DNA is TGCGCCAGCAGCGGAACAGGAGGATCCTACGAGCAGTACTTC. Its protein product is CASSGTGGSYEQYF. Full variable domain (remainder filled in from reference TRBV5-1 and TRBJ2-7): KAGVTQTPRYLIKTRGQQVTLSCSPISGHRSVSWYQQTPGQGLQFLFEYFSETQRNKGNFPGRFSGRQFSNSRSEMNVSTLELGDSALYLCASSGTGGSYEQYFGPGTRLTVT.

The J gene is TRBJ1-2, the V gene TRBV6-6; D remains unclear. The V gene lost 8 bases and the J gene lost 7 bases, with 8 bases spanning the gap. The CDR3 length is 10 residues. Per germline, CDR1 MNHNY and CDR2 SVGAGI (reference sequence). In nucleotides, the CDR3 is TGTGCCAGCTACGAGGTTGGCTACACCTTC. Its translation: CASYEVGYTF.

The V and J genes are TRBV29-1 and TRBJ1-1; the D gene is possibly TRBD1 (5 bases). The CDR3 totals 12 residues. Germline CDR1 and CDR2: SQVTM and ANQGSEA. Trimming took 7 bases from V and 3 from J, leaving 12 bases between them. The CDR3 DNA is TGCAGCGCGTTAACAGGCCACACTGAAGCTTTCTTT. This encodes CSALTGHTEAFF.

The J gene is TRBJ2-5, the V gene TRBV11-2; 8 nucleotides agree with TRBD2. Germline CDR1 is SGHAT and CDR2 is FQNNGV. J gave up 2 bases and V 5 bases, and 10 bases lay outside the gene matches. This CDR3 contains 16 residues. The DNA for the CDR3 is TGTGCCAGCAGCACCCACGGGACTAGTAATCAAGAGACCCAGTACTTC. Translating gives CASSTHGTSNQETQYF.

The chain joins TRBV13 to TRBJ2-7; tentatively, D is TRBD2 (5 bases). The CDR3 is 16 amino acids. V was cut by 0 bases and J by 5 bases, with 17 bases left in between. Germline V CDR1 and CDR2: PRHDT, FYEKMQ (reference sequence). CDR3 amino acids: CASSLGASEVRDEQYF. The CDR3 DNA reads TGTGCCAGCAGCTTAGGGGCCTCCGAGGTGCGGGACGAGCAGTACTTC.

This clone showed up just once. The same CDR3 is also encoded by other DNA sequences in this sample. V usage is TRBV5-4 and J usage is TRBJ2-1; 9 nucleotides match TRBD2. Germline assignment: CDR1 SGHNT and CDR2 YYREEE (reference sequence). CDR3 size: 16 residues. V was pared by 4 bases and J by 0 bases, with 5 bases of the junction left unmatched. CDR3 sequence (DNA): TGTGCCAGCAGCCCATTAGCGGGGGCCTCCTACAATGAGCAGTTCTTC. Residues: CASSPLAGASYNEQFF. Full variable domain (missing parts from reference TRBV5-4 and TRBJ2-1): ETGVTQSPTHLIKTRGQQVTLRCSSQSGHNTVSWYQQALGQGPQFIFQYYREEENGRGNFPPRFSGLQFPNYSSELNVNALELDDSALYLCASSPLAGASYNEQFFGPGTRLTVL.

This clone has more than one count but fewer than ten. V is TRBV7-6 and J is TRBJ2-3; no firm D call. V lost 5 bases and J lost 2, with 5 bases in between. The germline V gene has CDR1 SGHVS and CDR2 FNYEAQ. The CDR3 sequence is 12 residues long. The CDR3 loop is CASSPHTDTQYF. Written as DNA, the CDR3 is TGTGCCAGCAGCCCCCACACAGATACGCAGTATTTT.